This T cell receptor (beta chain) was recorded in a study of a mutant IDH1 vaccine in newly diagnosed glioma. The time point denotes: week 35, safety follow-up. Doses comprised 300 ug of mutant IDH1 20-mer peptide each, plus topical imiquimod. Germline trimming cut 3 bases from V and 6 bases from J; bases unmatched to any gene: 4. The V gene's germline CDR1 is MGHDK and CDR2 SYGVNS. The CDR3 is 14 residues long. This clone was detected once. Its antigen is unknown. Profiled with immunoSEQ multiplex PCR; TCRdb holds only in-frame clones, not every one. Of around 54,000 clones detected, about nine tenths appear once; the ten largest clones hold around 1.5%.

The source is a man aged 35 to 55 with glioma. The rearrangement links TRBV25-1 to TRBJ1-5; 8 nucleotides agree with TRBD1. The sample was PBMCs, taken from a glioma patient whose treatment included an IDH1 peptide vaccine. DNA for the CDR3: TGTGCCAGCAGTGAGCCAGGGGGCTTTCAGCCCCAGCATTTT. Its translation is CASSEPGGFQPQHF.